This T cell receptor (beta chain) was identified in a study of T cell responses to AZD1222 COVID-19 vaccine (dated by TCRdb to about 2021). About the full investigation: TCR sequencing covered 233 trial participants: 200 to 220 given two doses of AZD1222 and approximately 25 given two doses of MenACWY control vaccine. Trial participants were enrolled into age subgroups of 18-55, 56-69 and 70-plus years, which contained about 150, 28 and 57 TCR-sequenced participants, respectively.

The time point label, as the study defines it: about 28 days (+/-7) after the second vaccine dose. AZD1222 recipients with second doses at about 4 weeks or about 12 weeks were pooled, because spike-specific TCR depth and breadth did not differ between schedules. Samples from vaccinated people were obtained from the UK trials COV001 and COV002, which included a single-blind randomized controlled phase 2/3 trial of AZD1222 (ChAdOx1 nCoV-19) in healthy adults. Trial participant PBMC samples were collected at day 0 and day 28 after the second dose for TCRbeta chain sequencing. Overall study results and their limits: Because no day 14 peak-response samples were available, repertoires were characterized only after the peak T cell response. Participants were mostly white British, with more females than males. The authors suggested clonal diversity may have been underestimated. Epitopes outside the regions mutated in the B.1.351 and B.1.1.7 variants were reportedly recognized by nearly half of the unique spike-specific TCRs. CD4 TCRs associated with the vaccine covered the entire spike protein, and the dominant responses were in regions 160-218 and 743-854. In the small 56-69-year group, the increase in depth fell short of significance, most likely because of low power. Spike-specific TCR breadth and depth rose significantly after two AZD1222 doses compared with day 0 and with MenACWY recipients. Conclusions about previously exposed vaccinees are limited, since just six AZD1222 recipients were seropositive for SARS-CoV-2 at baseline.

As to this clone: It has no known antigen specificity. The sample holds no much larger clone one base away, and base qualities are not on file.

Trimming takes 4 bases off V and 6 bases off J; junction bases not matched to a gene: 7. The CDR3 numbers 16 residues from cysteine through phenylalanine. The sequence is cut down to CDR3 DNA, 48 bases in frame from base 1. In the germline V gene, CDR1 corresponds to SGHDT and CDR2 to YYEEEE. The CDR3 regions of human TCRbeta chains were analyzed by immunosequencing. For the original study's pipeline: TCRs in the repertoires were matched against a reference library of SARS-CoV-2-specific TCRs that had been generated with the MIRA antigen-specificity platform. Breadth meant the fraction of unique TCRs that were SARS-CoV-2-associated, whereas depth meant the fraction of total T cells that were SARS-CoV-2-associated. Using the MIRA data, every spike-specific TCR was mapped to the spike region that the TCR reacted to and assigned to either a CD4 or a CD8 class. Log10-transformed breadth and depth values were compared by one-way ANOVA with Sidak's multiple comparisons tests. The source is immuneACCESS, and TCRdb retained only in-frame sequences with V and J called. Part of the clones is not carried over; for the studies checked, unresolved V genes explain less than half of this, and the remainder is unexplained. D and trimming come from the DNA, and the V and J calls and clone size come from that table. The sample data list about 80,000 clones, and roughly 90% of these were observed just once. In total, the top ten clones hold about 8% of the sample.

This receptor was obtained from an adult who received the AZD1222 COVID-19 vaccine. Recombination linked TRBV5-6 to TRBJ2-3, with TRBD2 identical over 14 junction bases. The sequences come from peripheral blood, collected 28 days after the second AZD1222 dose. CDR3 loop: CASSPGGLAGEDTQYF. The nucleotides read TGTGCCAGCAGCCCGGGGGGACTAGCGGGAGAGGATACGCAGTATTTT. The full variable domain, completed from the reference TRBV5-6 and TRBJ2-3 proteins outside the CDR3, reads DAGVTQSPTHLIKTRGQQVTLRCSPKSGHDTVSWYQQALGQGPQFIFQYYEEEERQRGNFPDRFSGHQFPNYSSELNVNALLLGDSALYLCASSPGGLAGEDTQYFGPGTRLTVL.